This T cell receptor beta chain was recorded in a study of blood T cell repertoires in COVID-19. CDR3 length equals 15 residues. Trimming removed 0 bases at V and 5 bases at J, with 14 bases between. Germline-derived CDR1 and CDR2 are SNHLY and FYNNEI. Original analysis: Scientists estimated how many nucleated cells there were by amplifying reference gene primers. Sequencing was performed with immunoSEQ multiplex PCR; in TCRdb, only in-frame clones are kept and a portion is missing. V and J calls and clone size are those listed in that table; D and trimming were worked out from the DNA. The data hold 250,000 or so clones, with approximately 78% observed a single time.

The receptor comes from a woman between 18 and 29 years old with acute or convalescent COVID-19. Source material: peripheral blood. This chain uses TRBV2 with TRBJ2-7; the D gene is possibly TRBD2 (6 bases). This CDR3 is CASSEADPWGDEQYF. CDR3 in DNA: TGTGCCAGCAGTGAAGCCGACCCGTGGGGGGACGAGCAGTACTTC.